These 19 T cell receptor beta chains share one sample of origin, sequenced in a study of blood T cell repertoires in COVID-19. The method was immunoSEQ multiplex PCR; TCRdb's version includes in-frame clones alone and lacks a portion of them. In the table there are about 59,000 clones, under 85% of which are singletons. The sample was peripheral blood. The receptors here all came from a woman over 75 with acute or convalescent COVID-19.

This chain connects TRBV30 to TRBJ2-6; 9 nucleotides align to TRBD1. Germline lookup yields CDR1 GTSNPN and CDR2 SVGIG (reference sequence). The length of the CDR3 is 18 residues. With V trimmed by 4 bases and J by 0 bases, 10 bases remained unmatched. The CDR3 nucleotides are TGTGCCTGGACCCCCATGGGGACAGGGAGCTCTGGGGCCAACGTCCTGACTTTC. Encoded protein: CAWTPMGTGSSGANVLTF.

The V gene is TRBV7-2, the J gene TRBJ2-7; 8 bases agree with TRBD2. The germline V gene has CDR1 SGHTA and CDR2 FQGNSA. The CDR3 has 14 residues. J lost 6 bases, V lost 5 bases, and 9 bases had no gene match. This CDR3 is CASSESGGVSEQYF. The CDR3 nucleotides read TGTGCCAGCAGCGAAAGCGGGGGAGTCTCCGAGCAGTACTTC.

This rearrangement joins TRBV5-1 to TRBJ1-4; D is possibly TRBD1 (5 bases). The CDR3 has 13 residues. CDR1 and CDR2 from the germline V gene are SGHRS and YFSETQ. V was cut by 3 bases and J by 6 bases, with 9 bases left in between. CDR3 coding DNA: TGCGCCAGCAGCTCTGGGACTGATGAAAAACTGTTTTTT. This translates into CASSSGTDEKLFF. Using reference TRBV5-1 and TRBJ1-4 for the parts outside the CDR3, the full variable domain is KAGVTQTPRYLIKTRGQQVTLSCSPISGHRSVSWYQQTPGQGLQFLFEYFSETQRNKGNFPGRFSGRQFSNSRSEMNVSTLELGDSALYLCASSSGTDEKLFFGSGTQLSVL.

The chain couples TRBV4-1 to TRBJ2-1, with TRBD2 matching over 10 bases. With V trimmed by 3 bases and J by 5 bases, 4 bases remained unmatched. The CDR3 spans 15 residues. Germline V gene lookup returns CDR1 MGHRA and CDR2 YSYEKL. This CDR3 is CASSHLAGANNEQFF. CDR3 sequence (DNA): TGCGCCAGCAGCCACCTAGCGGGGGCGAACAATGAGCAGTTCTTC.

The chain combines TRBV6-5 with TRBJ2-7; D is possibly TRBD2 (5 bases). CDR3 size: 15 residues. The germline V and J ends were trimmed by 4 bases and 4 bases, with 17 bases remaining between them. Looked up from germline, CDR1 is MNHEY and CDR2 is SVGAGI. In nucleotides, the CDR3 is TGTGCCAGCAGTTCCCGAGACGCCGGCGGGTACGAGCAGTACTTC. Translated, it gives CASSSRDAGGYEQYF.

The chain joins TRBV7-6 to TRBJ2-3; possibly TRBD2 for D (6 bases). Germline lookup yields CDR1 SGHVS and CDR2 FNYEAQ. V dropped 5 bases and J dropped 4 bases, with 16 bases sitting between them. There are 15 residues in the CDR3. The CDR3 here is CASSRAGSKADTQYF. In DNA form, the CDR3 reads TGTGCCAGCAGCCGCGCGGGGAGCAAGGCAGATACGCAGTATTTT. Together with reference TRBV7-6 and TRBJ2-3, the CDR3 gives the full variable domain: GAGVSQSPRYKVTKRGQDVALRCDPISGHVSLYWYRQALGQGPEFLTYFNYEAQQDKSGLPNDRFSAERPEGSISTLTIQRTEQRDSAMYRCASSRAGSKADTQYFGPGTRLTVL.

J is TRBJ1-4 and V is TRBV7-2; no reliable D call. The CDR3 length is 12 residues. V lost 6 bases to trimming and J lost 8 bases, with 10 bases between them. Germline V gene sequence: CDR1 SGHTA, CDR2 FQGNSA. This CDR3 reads CASSKTTEKLFF. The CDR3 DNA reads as TGTGCCAGCAGTAAGACTACCGAAAAACTGTTTTTT.

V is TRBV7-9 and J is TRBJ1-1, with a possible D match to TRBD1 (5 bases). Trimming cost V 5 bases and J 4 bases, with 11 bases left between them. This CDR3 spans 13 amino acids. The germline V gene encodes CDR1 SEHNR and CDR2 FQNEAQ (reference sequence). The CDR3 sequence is CASSMLQVTEAFF. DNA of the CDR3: TGTGCCAGCAGCATGCTACAGGTCACTGAAGCTTTCTTT.

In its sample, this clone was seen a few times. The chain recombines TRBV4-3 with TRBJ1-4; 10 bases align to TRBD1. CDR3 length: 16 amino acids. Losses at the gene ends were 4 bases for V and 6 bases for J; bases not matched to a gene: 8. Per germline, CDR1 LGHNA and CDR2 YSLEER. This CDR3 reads CASSPNTGTGDEKLFF. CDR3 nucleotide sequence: TGCGCCAGCAGCCCCAACACCGGGACAGGGGATGAAAAACTGTTTTTT.

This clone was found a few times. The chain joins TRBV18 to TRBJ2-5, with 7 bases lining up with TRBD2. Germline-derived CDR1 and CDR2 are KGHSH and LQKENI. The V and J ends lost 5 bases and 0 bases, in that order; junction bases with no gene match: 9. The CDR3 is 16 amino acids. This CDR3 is CASSDPSLADQETQYF. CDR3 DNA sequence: TGTGCCAGCTCAGACCCGTCCCTAGCGGACCAAGAGACCCAGTACTTC.

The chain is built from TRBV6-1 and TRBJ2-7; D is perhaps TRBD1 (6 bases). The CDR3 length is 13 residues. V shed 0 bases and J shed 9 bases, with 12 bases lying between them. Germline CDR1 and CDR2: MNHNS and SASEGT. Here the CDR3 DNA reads TGTGCCAGCAGTGAAGCTACAGGGTTTGGGCAGTACTTC. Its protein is CASSEATGFGQYF.

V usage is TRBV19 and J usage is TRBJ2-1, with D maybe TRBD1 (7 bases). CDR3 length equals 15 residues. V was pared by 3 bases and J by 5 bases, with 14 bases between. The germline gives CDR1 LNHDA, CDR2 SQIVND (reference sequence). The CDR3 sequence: CASSIGGQINNEQFF. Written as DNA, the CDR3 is TGTGCCAGTAGTATCGGGGGACAGATCAACAATGAGCAGTTCTTC.

The CDR3 here is CASSLDTGGVQTQYF. The CDR3 coding sequence is TGTGCCAGCAGCTTGGATACAGGGGGCGTCCAGACCCAGTACTTC. The genes are TRBV11-2 and TRBJ2-5; 9 nucleotides agree with TRBD1. Germline trimming cut 3 bases from V and 6 bases from J; bases unmatched to any gene: 8. This CDR3 spans 15 amino acids. Germline V gene sequence: CDR1 SGHAT, CDR2 FQNNGV.

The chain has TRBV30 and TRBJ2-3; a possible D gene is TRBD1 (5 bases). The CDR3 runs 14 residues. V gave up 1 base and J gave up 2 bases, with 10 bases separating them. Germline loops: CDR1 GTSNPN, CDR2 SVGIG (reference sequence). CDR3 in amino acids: CAWSASRVTDTQYF. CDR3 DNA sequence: TGTGCCTGGAGTGCTTCCAGGGTCACAGATACGCAGTATTTT.

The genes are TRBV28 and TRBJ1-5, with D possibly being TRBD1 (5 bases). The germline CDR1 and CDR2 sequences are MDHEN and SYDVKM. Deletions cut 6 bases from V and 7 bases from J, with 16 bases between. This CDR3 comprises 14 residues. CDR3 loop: CASSPAGRVQPQHF. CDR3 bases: TGTGCCAGCAGCCCAGCGGGCAGGGTCCAGCCCCAGCATTTT. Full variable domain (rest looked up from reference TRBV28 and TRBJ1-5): DVKVTQSSRYLVKRTGEKVFLECVQDMDHENMFWYRQDPGLGLRLIYFSYDVKMKEKGDIPEGYSVSREKKERFSLILESASTNQTSMYLCASSPAGRVQPQHFGDGTRLSIL.

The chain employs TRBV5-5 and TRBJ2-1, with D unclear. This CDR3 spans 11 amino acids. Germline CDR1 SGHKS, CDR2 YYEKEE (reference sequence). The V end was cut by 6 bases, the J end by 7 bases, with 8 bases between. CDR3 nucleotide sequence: TGTGCCAGCACCTCCTCTAATGAGCAGTTCTTC. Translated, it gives CASTSSNEQFF.

CDR3 region: CASSPTGPNTGELFF. CDR3 bases: TGTGCCAGCAGCCCGACAGGGCCGAACACCGGGGAGCTGTTTTTT. The chain is built from TRBV5-6 and TRBJ2-2, with 7 bases fitting TRBD1. The CDR3 contains 15 residues. Trimming cost V 4 bases and J 0 bases; bases outside gene matches: 3. Per the germline V gene, CDR1 is SGHDT and CDR2 is YYEEEE.

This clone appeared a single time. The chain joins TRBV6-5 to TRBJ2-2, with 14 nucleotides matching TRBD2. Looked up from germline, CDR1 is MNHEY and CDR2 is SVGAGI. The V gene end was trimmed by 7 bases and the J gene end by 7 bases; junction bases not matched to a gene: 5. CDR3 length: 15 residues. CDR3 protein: CASKRGTSGGGELFF. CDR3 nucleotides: TGTGCCAGCAAACGTGGGACTAGCGGGGGCGGGGAGCTGTTTTTT.

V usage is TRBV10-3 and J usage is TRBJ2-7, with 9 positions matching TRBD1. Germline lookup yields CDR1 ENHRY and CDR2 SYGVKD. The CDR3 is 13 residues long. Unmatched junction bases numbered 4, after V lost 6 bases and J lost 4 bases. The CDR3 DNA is TGTGCCATCAGAGGGGACAGGGATTACGAGCAGTACTTC. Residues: CAIRGDRDYEQYF.